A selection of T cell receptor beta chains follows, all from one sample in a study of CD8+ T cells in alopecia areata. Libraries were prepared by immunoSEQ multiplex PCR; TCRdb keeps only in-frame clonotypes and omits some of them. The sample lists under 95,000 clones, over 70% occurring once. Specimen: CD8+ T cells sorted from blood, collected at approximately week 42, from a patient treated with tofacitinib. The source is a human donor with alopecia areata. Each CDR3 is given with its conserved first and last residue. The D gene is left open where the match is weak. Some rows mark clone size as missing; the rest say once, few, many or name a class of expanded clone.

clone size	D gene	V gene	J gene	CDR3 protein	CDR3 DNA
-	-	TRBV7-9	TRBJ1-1	CASSLGGSEAFF	TGTGCCAGCAGCTTAGGGGGGAGTGAAGCTTTCTTT
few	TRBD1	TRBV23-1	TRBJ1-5	CASSHFTGGRSNQPQHF	TGCGCCAGCAGTCACTTTACAGGGGGCAGAAGCAATCAGCCCCAGCATTTT
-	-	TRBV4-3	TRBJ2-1	CASSQDFTRQRGFWVQFF	TGCGCCAGCAGCCAAGATTTCACGCGGCAGCGCGGCTTTTGGGTCCAGTTCTTC
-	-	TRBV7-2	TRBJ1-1	CASSFAGRGAFF	TGTGCCAGCAGCTTTGCAGGGAGAGGAGCTTTCTTT
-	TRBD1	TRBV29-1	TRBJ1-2	CSVEDRVLGGYTF	TGCAGCGTAGAGGACAGGGTTCTTGGTGGCTACACCTTC
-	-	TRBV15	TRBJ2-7	CATSRGFSGAPYEQYF	TGTGCCACCAGCAGAGGTTTTTCCGGGGCCCCTTACGAGCAGTACTTC
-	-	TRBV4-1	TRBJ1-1	CASSKQGENTEAFF	TGCGCCAGCAGCAAACAGGGAGAGAACACTGAAGCTTTCTTT
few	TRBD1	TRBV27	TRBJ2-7	CASSHRGYEQYF	TGTGCCAGCTCGCACAGGGGTTACGAGCAGTACTTC
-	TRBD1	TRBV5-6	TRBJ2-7	CASSGVTGRDFKSSYEQYF	TGTGCCAGCAGCGGGGTGACAGGGAGAGACTTTAAAAGCTCCTACGAGCAGTACTTC
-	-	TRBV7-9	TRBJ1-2	CAGGLNYGYTF	TGTGCCGGGGGTCTTAACTATGGCTACACCTTC
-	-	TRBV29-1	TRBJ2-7	CSVEVPGAYEQYF	TGCAGCGTTGAGGTCCCTGGGGCCTACGAGCAGTACTTC
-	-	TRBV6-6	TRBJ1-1	CATAEGRNTEAFF	TGTGCCACCGCCGAGGGTCGGAACACTGAAGCTTTCTTT
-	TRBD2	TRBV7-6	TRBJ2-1	CASSPGGGGANEQFF	TGTGCCAGCAGCCCCGGGGGCGGGGGGGCCAATGAGCAGTTCTTC
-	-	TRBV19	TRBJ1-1	CASSIGLTRGAFF	TGTGCCAGTAGTATAGGGCTCACCCGGGGAGCTTTCTTT
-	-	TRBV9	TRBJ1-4	CASSVTAGKEKLFF	TGTGCCAGCAGCGTGACAGCCGGGAAGGAAAAACTGTTTTTT
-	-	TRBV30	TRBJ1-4	CAVDAQGINEKLFF	TGTGCCGTGGATGCTCAGGGGATTAATGAAAAACTGTTTTTT
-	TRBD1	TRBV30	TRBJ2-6	CAWSQGAGGANVLTF	TGTGCCTGGAGTCAGGGGGCTGGTGGGGCCAACGTCCTGACTTTC
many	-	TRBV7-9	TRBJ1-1	CASSRTRNTEAFF	TGTGCCAGCAGCCGAACAAGGAACACTGAAGCTTTCTTT
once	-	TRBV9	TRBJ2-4	CASSVDSGNIQYF	TGTGCCAGCAGCGTAGACTCGGGAAACATTCAGTACTTC
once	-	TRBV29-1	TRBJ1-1	CSAPSGEKNTEAFF	TGCAGCGCTCCTTCGGGGGAAAAGAACACTGAAGCTTTCTTT
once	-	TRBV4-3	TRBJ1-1	CASSQDSTGRNKAFF	TGCGCCAGCAGCCAAGACTCCACCGGACGGAATAAAGCTTTCTTT
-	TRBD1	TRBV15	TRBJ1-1	CATSSRTGWTEAFF	TGTGCCACCAGCTCTAGGACAGGGTGGACTGAAGCTTTCTTT
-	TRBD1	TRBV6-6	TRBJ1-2	CASSSDRRYGYTF	TGTGCCAGCAGTTCGGACAGGCGTTATGGCTACACCTTC
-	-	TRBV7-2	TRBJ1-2	CASSPRTGGYTF	TGTGCCAGCAGCCCCAGGACGGGGGGCTACACCTTC
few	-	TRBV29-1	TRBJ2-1	CSVEGMEEEDREGLGSDNEQFF	TGCAGCGTTGAGGGGATGGAGGAAGAAGACAGGGAGGGCTTGGGTAGCGACAATGAGCAGTTCTTC
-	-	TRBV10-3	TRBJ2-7	CAISEGRVHGEQYF	TGTGCCATCAGTGAGGGCCGGGTCCACGGCGAGCAGTACTTC
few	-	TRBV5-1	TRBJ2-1	CASSPPWTGNEQFF	TGCGCCAGCAGCCCGCCATGGACGGGAAATGAGCAGTTCTTC
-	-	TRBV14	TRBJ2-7	CASSQYEGLQAYEQYF	TGTGCCAGCAGCCAGTACGAGGGCCTTCAGGCCTACGAGCAGTACTTC
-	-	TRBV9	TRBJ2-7	CASSAEGGGINEQYF	TGTGCCAGCAGCGCCGAGGGAGGAGGCATCAACGAGCAGTACTTC
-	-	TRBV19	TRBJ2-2	CASSIGRGNTGELFF	TGTGCCAGTAGTATAGGCAGGGGGAACACCGGGGAGCTGTTTTTT
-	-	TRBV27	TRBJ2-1	CASSFSPYNEQFF	TGTGCCAGCAGTTTTAGTCCATACAATGAGCAGTTCTTC
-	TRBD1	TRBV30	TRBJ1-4	CAWSAGQGDEKLFF	TGTGCCTGGAGTGCCGGACAGGGAGATGAAAAACTGTTTTTT
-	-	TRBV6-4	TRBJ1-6	CASSDGGSPLHF	TGTGCCAGCAGTGACGGTGGTTCACCCCTCCACTTT
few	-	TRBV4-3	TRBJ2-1	CASSQDRGANNEQFF	TGCGCCAGCAGCCAAGATAGGGGGGCTAACAATGAGCAGTTCTTC
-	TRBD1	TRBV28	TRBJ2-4	CASSTPGQGLSESIQYF	TGTGCCAGCAGTACCCCGGGACAGGGGTTATCCGAATCCATTCAGTACTTC
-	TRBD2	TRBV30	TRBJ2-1	CAWKEVAGRQFF	TGTGCCTGGAAAGAAGTAGCGGGGAGGCAGTTCTTC
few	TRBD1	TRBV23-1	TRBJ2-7	CATQGHRGLTYEQYF	TGCGCCACCCAAGGGCACAGGGGGTTGACCTACGAGCAGTACTTC
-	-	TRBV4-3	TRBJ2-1	CASSHGGGTYNEQFF	TGCGCCAGCAGCCATGGTGGCGGAACTTACAATGAGCAGTTCTTC
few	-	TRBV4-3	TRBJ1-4	CASSQGEKLFF	TGCGCCAGCAGCCAAGGTGAAAAACTGTTTTTT
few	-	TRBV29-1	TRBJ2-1	CSVEGGPFGNEQFF	TGCAGCGTTGAGGGAGGACCTTTTGGCAATGAGCAGTTCTTC
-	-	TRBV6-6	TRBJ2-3	CASSYLVDTQYF	TGTGCCAGCAGTTATCTTGTTGATACGCAGTATTTT
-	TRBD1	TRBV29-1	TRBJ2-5	CSVEIPNLGRGMRETQYF	TGCAGCGTTGAAATCCCCAATTTAGGCAGGGGGATGAGAGAGACCCAGTACTTC
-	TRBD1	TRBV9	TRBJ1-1	CASSEGDRAYTEAFF	TGTGCCAGCAGCGAGGGAGACAGGGCGTACACTGAAGCTTTCTTT
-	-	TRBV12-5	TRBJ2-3	CASGLDLGDTQYF	TGTGCTAGTGGTCTGGACTTAGGTGATACGCAGTATTTT
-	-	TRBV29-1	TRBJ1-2	CSVPDRHGTF	TGCAGCGTGCCGGACCGACATGGCACCTTC
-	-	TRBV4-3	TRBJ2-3	CASSQDGSSTDTQYF	TGCGCCAGCAGCCAAGACGGGTCTAGCACAGATACGCAGTATTTT
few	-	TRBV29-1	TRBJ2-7	CSARRTDSYEQYF	TGCAGCGCTCGCCGGACAGATTCCTACGAGCAGTACTTC
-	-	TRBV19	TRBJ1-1	CASRPTGVTEAFF	TGTGCCAGTAGGCCGACAGGAGTCACTGAAGCTTTCTTT
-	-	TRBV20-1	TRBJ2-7	CSATIGYEQYF	TGCAGTGCTACTATCGGCTACGAGCAGTACTTC
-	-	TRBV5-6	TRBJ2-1	CASSLGGGRNNEQFF	TGTGCCAGCAGCTTAGGTGGGGGCCGTAACAATGAGCAGTTCTTC
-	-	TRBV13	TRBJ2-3	CASSLETTDTQYF	TGTGCCAGCAGCTTAGAAACCACAGATACGCAGTATTTT
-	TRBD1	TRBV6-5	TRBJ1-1	CASTWLGGGRTEAFF	TGTGCCAGCACGTGGTTAGGAGGGGGCCGGACTGAAGCTTTCTTT
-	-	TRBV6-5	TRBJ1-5	CASALGITQPQHF	TGTGCCAGCGCCCTCGGGATAACGCAGCCCCAGCATTTT
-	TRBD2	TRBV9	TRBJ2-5	CASSDWTSGGDLATQYF	TGTGCCAGCAGCGATTGGACTAGCGGGGGGGATTTGGCGACCCAGTACTTC
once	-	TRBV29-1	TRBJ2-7	CSVYGVLGEQYF	TGCAGCGTTTACGGGGTCCTGGGCGAGCAGTACTTC
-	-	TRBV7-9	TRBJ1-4	CASSTRVGEKLFF	TGTGCCAGCAGCACCCGTGTGGGGGAAAAACTGTTTTTT
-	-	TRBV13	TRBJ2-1	CASSPRGDSGDSSYNEQFF	TGTGCCAGCAGCCCCCGAGGGGATAGCGGGGACAGCTCCTACAATGAGCAGTTCTTC
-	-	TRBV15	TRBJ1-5	CATSMGRHQPQHF	TGTGCCACCAGCATGGGCCGGCATCAGCCCCAGCATTTT
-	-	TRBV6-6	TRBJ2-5	CASSYFASGETQYF	TGTGCCAGCAGTTACTTCGCAAGCGGGGAGACCCAGTACTTC
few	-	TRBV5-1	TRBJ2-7	CASSLGQREQYF	TGCGCCAGCAGCTTGGGGCAGCGCGAGCAGTACTTC